This entry describes one T cell receptor beta chain. Repertoires were generated with immunoSEQ multiplex PCR, while TCRdb's copy carries only in-frame clones and drops some. The sample lists fewer than 700,000 clones, less than 90% occurring once. This record belongs to a study of blood T cell repertoires in COVID-19. Looked up from germline, CDR1 is KGHSH and CDR2 is LQKENI. The CDR3 contains 14 residues. With 3 bases removed from V and 1 base from J, the gap between germline ends came to 9 bases. The sequence derives from a woman aged 45-65 years with COVID-19, enrolled during active disease. This chain connects TRBV18 to TRBJ1-1; unclear D gene. The sample comprised peripheral blood. CDR3 in amino acids: CASSPKTSNTEAFF. Here the CDR3 DNA reads TGTGCCAGCTCACCTAAGACATCGAACACTGAAGCTTTCTTT.